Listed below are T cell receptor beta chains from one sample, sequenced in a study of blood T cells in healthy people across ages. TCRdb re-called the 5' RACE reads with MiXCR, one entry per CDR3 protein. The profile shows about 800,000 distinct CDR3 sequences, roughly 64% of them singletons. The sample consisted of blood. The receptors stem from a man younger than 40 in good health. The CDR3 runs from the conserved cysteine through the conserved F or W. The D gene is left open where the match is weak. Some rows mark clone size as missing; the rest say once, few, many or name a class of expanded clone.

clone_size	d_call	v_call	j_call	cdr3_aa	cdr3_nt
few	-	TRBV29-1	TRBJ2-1	CSVRGWSGNEQFF	TGCAGCGTGAGGGGATGGAGTGGAAATGAGCAGTTCTTC
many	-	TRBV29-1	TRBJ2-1	CSVDPRGNEQFF	TGCAGCGTTGACCCCCGGGGCAATGAGCAGTTCTTC
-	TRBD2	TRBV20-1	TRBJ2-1	CSAKTSGRMNEQFF	TGCAGTGCTAAGACTAGCGGGAGAATGAATGAGCAGTTCTTC
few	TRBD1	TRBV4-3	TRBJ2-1	CASSPLRDRGDEQFF	TGCGCCAGCAGTCCTCTCCGGGACAGGGGCGATGAGCAGTTCTTC
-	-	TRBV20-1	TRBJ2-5	CSTRLAQETQYF	TGCAGCACAAGGCTAGCTCAGGAGACCCAGTACTTC
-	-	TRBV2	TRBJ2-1	CASSDLGGVSLQFF	TGTGCCAGCAGTGATTTGGGCGGGGTGTCGTTGCAGTTCTTC
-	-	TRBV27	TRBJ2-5	CASRGGLETQYF	TGTGCCAGCAGAGGCGGTCTCGAGACCCAGTACTTC
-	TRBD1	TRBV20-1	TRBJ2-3	CSAGSSGTGTDTQYF	TGCAGTGCAGGCTCTTCGGGGACAGGCACAGATACGCAGTATTTT
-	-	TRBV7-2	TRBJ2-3	CASSARSKSTDTQYF	TGTGCCAGCAGCGCAAGGTCCAAGAGCACAGATACGCAGTATTTT
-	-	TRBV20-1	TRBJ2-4	CSAAPQGSIQYF	TGCAGTGCTGCCCCTCAGGGAAGCATTCAGTACTTC
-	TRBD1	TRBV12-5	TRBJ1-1	CAGSQGVNTEAFF	TGTGCTGGCTCCCAGGGGGTGAACACTGAAGCTTTCTTT
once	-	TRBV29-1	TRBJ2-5	CSVASKETQYF	TGCAGCGTTGCATCTAAAGAGACCCAGTACTTC
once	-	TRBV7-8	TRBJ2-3	CASTPTGRTDTQYF	TGTGCCAGCACACCGACAGGGAGGACAGATACGCAGTATTTC
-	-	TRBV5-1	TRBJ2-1	CASSNKRAASSYNEQFF	TGCGCCAGCAGCAACAAACGCGCGGCCAGCTCCTACAATGAGCAGTTCTTC
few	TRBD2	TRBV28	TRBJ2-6	CASSPKSSGIPSGANVLTF	TGTGCCAGCAGTCCGAAGTCCAGCGGGATCCCCTCTGGGGCCAACGTCCTGACTTTC
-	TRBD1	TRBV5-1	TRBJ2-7	CASRTGQGPEQYF	TGCGCCAGCAGAACGGGACAGGGGCCGGAGCAGTACTTC
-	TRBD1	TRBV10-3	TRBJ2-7	CAIRGTGEAYEQYF	TGTGCCATCAGGGGGACAGGGGAAGCCTACGAGCAGTACTTC
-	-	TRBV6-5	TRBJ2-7	CASSYSVTRFLDEQYF	TGTGCCAGCAGTTACTCTGTTACCAGGTTTCTCGACGAGCAGTACTTC
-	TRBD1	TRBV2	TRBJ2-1	CASGQGQGSPLNNEQFF	TGTGCCAGCGGGCAGGGACAGGGTAGTCCCTTGAACAATGAGCAGTTCTTC
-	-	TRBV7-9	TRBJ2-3	CASSFAPEQYF	TGTGCCAGCAGCTTTGCCCCCGAGCAGTATTTT
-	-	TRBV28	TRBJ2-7	CASSLWDEQYF	TGTGCCAGCAGTTTATGGGACGAGCAGTACTTC
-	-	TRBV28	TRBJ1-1	CASSQGQLMNTEAFF	TGTGCCAGCAGTCAAGGGCAGCTCATGAACACTGAAGCTTTCTTT
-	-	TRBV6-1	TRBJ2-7	CASSGSRGYEQYF	TGTGCCAGCTCGGGGTCGCGGGGCTACGAGCAGTACTTC
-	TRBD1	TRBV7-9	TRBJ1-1	CASSVDRGTEAFF	TGTGCCAGCAGCGTCGACAGGGGCACTGAAGCTTTCTTT
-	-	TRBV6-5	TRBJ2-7	CASSRTGLRYSYEQYF	TGTGCCAGCAGCCGGACGGGACTCCGTTACTCCTACGAGCAGTACTTC
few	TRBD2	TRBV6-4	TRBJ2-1	CASSTIAGTYNEQFF	TGTGCCAGCAGTACGATAGCGGGTACTTACAATGAGCAGTTCTTC
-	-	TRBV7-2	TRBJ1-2	CASSLIRGDSSGYTF	TGTGCCAGCAGCTTAATTCGCGGGGATTCGAGTGGCTACACCTTC
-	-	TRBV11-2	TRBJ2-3	CASSPSPATDTQYF	TGTGCCAGCAGCCCCTCCCCGGCCACAGATACGCAGTATTTT
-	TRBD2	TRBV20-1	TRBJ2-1	CSAPSSGGVNEQFF	TGCAGTGCCCCCTCTAGCGGGGGTGTCAATGAGCAGTTCTTC
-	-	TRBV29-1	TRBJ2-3	CGVHTGSSADTQYF	TGCGGCGTCCATACAGGGTCATCGGCAGATACGCAGTATTTT
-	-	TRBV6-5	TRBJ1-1	CASSYHGGRTEAFF	TGTGCCAGCAGTTATCACGGAGGGAGGACTGAAGCTTTCTTT
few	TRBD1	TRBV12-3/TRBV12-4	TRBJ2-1	CASSFAGGGEQFF	TGTGCCAGCAGTTTTGCAGGGGGCGGTGAGCAGTTCTTC
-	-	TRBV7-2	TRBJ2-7	CASSVARRSYEQYF	TGTGCCAGCAGCGTAGCGAGGAGGTCCTACGAGCAGTACTTC
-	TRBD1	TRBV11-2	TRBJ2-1	CASSLVGGSPAQFF	TGTGCCAGCAGCTTAGTAGGGGGCAGTCCGGCGCAGTTCTTC
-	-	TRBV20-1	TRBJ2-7	CSANPRRARSYEQYF	TGCAGTGCTAACCCCCGGAGAGCAAGGTCCTACGAGCAGTACTTC
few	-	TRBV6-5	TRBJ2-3	CASSSPRTQYF	TGTGCCAGCAGTTCCCCACGTACGCAGTATTTT
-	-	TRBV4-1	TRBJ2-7	CASSQELGFYEQYF	TGCGCCAGCAGCCAAGAACTTGGGTTCTACGAGCAGTACTTC
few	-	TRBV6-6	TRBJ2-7	CASSPGIGGGYEQYF	TGTGCCAGCAGCCCCGGGATAGGTGGTGGCTACGAGCAGTACTTC
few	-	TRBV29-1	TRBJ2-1	CSVENKNEQFF	TGCAGCGTTGAAAACAAGAATGAGCAGTTCTTC
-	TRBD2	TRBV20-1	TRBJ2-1	CSADGKLAGTYNEQFF	TGCAGTGCTGACGGGAAGTTAGCGGGAACCTACAATGAGCAGTTCTTC
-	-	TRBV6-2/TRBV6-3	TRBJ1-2	CASRILGTF	TGTGCCAGCCGGATTCTTGGCACCTTC